This entry is about one T cell receptor beta chain. As yet, its antigen is unknown. These data come from a study of post-analysis software for immune sequencing data. Study-level results: A significant reduction in normalized Chao1 diversity was observed in multiple sclerosis patients versus controls. Patients showed TRBV5-6, TRBV5-1 and TRBV20-1 among five TRBV segments more frequent than in controls.

Unique molecular identifiers were built into the TCR beta cDNA libraries. There were about 0.95 to 11 million T cells, and about half a million cDNA molecules came from them. Each CDR3 protein is one row after TCRdb ran MiXCR on the PCR reads. The profile shows about 620,000 distinct CDR3 sequences, about 40% of them singletons. CDR1 SEHNR and CDR2 FQNEAQ come from the germline V gene (reference sequence). Trimming stripped 5 bases from V and 2 bases from J, with 10 bases between. The CDR3 totals 13 residues. V gene TRBV7-9 combines with J gene TRBJ2-7; D remains unclear. The TCR was taken from a girl aged 5 to 17 with multiple sclerosis. The sequenced sample was blood. The chain's CDR3 is CASSQAKPYEQYF. In DNA, the CDR3 is TGTGCCAGCAGCCAGGCCAAACCCTACGAGCAGTACTTC.